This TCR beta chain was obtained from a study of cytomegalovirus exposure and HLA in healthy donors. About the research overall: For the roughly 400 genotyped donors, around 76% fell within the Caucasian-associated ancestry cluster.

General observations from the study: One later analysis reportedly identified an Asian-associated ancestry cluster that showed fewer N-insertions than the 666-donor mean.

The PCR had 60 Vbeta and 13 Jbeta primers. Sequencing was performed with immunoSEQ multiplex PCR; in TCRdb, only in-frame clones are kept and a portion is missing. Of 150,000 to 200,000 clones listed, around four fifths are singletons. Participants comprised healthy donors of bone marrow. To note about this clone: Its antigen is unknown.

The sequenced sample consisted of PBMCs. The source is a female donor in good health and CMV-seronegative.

The CDR3 protein is CASSLGQGYTF. CDR3 bases: TGTGCCAGCAGCTTAGGACAGGGATACACCTTC. This sequence joins TRBV5-8 and TRBJ1-2; TRBD1 aligns across 8 bases. J lost 11 bases, V lost 2 bases, and 2 bases had no gene match. The germline V gene has CDR1 SGHTS and CDR2 YDEGEE. The length of the CDR3 is 11 residues.